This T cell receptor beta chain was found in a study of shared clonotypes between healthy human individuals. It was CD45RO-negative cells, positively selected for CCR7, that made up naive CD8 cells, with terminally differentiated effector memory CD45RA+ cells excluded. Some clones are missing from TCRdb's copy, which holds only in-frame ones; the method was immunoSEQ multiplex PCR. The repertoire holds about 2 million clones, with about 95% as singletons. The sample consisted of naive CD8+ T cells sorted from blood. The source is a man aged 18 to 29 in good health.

CDR3 sequence: CATSIFMGTDEQYF. CDR3 bases: TGTGCCACCAGCATCTTTATGGGGACAGACGAGCAGTACTTC. The chain joins TRBV15 to TRBJ2-7, with 7 positions matching TRBD1. The CDR3 totals 14 residues. The V segment lost 4 bases and the J segment 5 bases; nucleotides outside the gene matches: 8. Germline V gives CDR1 LNHNV, CDR2 YYDKDF (reference sequence). The complete variable domain, with remaining parts taken from reference TRBV15 and TRBJ2-7, reads DAMVIQNPRYQVTQFGKPVTLSCSQTLNHNVMYWYQQKSSQAPKLLFHYYDKDFNNEADTPDNFQSRRPNTSFCFLDIRSPGLGDTAMYLCATSIFMGTDEQYFGPGTRLTVT.